These T cell receptor beta chains were read from a single sample in a study of radiotherapy plus CTLA-4 blockade in lung cancer. Sequenced by immunoSEQ multiplex PCR; TCRdb stores in-frame clones only, minus some. Among about 98,000 clones listed, 82% were seen once. The sample in question was peripheral blood, obtained from a patient treated with radiotherapy plus ipilimumab. Source of these receptors: a human donor with non-small cell lung cancer who had a partial response to radiotherapy plus ipilimumab. Both conserved end residues are part of each CDR3. Fields, in order: D gene, clone size, V gene, J gene, CDR3 protein, CDR3 DNA. D genes are given only for firm matches. Not every row has a clone size; where given, it reads once, few, many or a size class.

>TRBD2|-|TRBV28|TRBJ2-5
CASSPNRGLAEETQYF
TGTGCCAGCAGTCCAAACCGGGGACTAGCGGAAGAGACCCAGTACTTC
>TRBD2|-|TRBV5-1|TRBJ2-1
CASSLELAATGNEQFF
TGCGCCAGCAGCTTGGAACTAGCGGCGACCGGAAATGAGCAGTTCTTC
>-|-|TRBV5-1|TRBJ2-7
CASSLKTGNEQYF
TGCGCCAGCAGCTTGAAGACAGGTAACGAGCAGTACTTC
>TRBD2|once|TRBV7-2|TRBJ2-2
CASSQTSGVNTGELFF
TGTGCCAGCAGCCAGACTAGCGGAGTGAACACCGGGGAGCTGTTTTTT
>TRBD2|-|TRBV6-1|TRBJ2-5
CASSGPGGAGRTQYF
TGTGCCAGCAGCGGCCCCGGGGGAGCGGGGCGGACCCAGTACTTC
>TRBD2|-|TRBV13|TRBJ2-7
CASSSWGSGRRVSYEQYF
TGTGCCAGCAGCTCCTGGGGTAGCGGGAGAAGGGTGTCCTACGAGCAGTACTTC
>TRBD1|many|TRBV18|TRBJ2-2
CASSPGQVGAGELFF
TGTGCCAGCTCACCGGGACAGGTGGGAGCCGGGGAGCTGTTTTTT
>-|-|TRBV4-2|TRBJ1-6
CASSQSLTNSPLHF
TGTGCCAGCAGCCAATCCCTAACCAATTCACCCCTCCACTTT
>-|-|TRBV11-2|TRBJ2-5
CASSFSGGMVETQYF
TGTGCCAGCAGCTTTTCCGGCGGGATGGTGGAGACCCAGTACTTC
>TRBD2|-|TRBV28|TRBJ2-2
CASSPSGRANTGELFF
TGTGCCAGCAGTCCTAGCGGGAGGGCGAACACCGGGGAGCTGTTTTTT
>TRBD1|-|TRBV28|TRBJ2-6
CASGTGGGANVLTF
TGTGCCAGCGGAACAGGGGGTGGGGCCAACGTCCTGACTTTC
>-|-|TRBV5-5|TRBJ2-5
CASSFLLSKETQYF
TGTGCCAGCAGCTTTCTGTTGAGTAAAGAGACCCAGTACTTC
>-|-|TRBV19|TRBJ1-5
CASTQRWGRGTQPQHF
TGTGCCAGTACCCAGAGGTGGGGGCGAGGGACTCAGCCCCAGCATTTT